One sample yielded the 18 T cell receptor beta chains listed below, sequenced in a study of OX40 agonist ivuxolimab in advanced cancers. TCRdb keeps only in-frame clones here, not all; method: immunoSEQ multiplex PCR. There are over 95,000 clones in the sample; 75% to 95% occur only once, and roughly 0.33% lies in the top ten. This sample comprised CD4+ or CD8+ T cells sorted from blood, obtained in a trial of the OX40 agonist ivuxolimab. The receptors come from an adult with an advanced solid tumor such as melanoma, head and neck, liver or kidney cancer.

J is TRBJ1-1 and V is TRBV7-9; the D is unclear. V lost 1 base and J 5 bases, leaving 8 bases between the germline ends. CDR3 size: 13 residues. Germline V gene sequence: CDR1 SEHNR, CDR2 FQNEAQ (reference sequence). The CDR3 nucleotides are TGTGCCAGCAGCTTAGTCTCGGGTACTGAAGCTTTCTTT. It translates to CASSLVSGTEAFF.

The sample holds a few counts of this clone. CDR3 in DNA: TGTGCCAGCAGCCGACAGGGGGCGCTGGGCTATGGCTACACCTTC. This codes for CASSRQGALGYGYTF. The chain employs TRBV28 and TRBJ1-2; 10 bases match TRBD1. Looked up from germline, CDR1 is MDHEN and CDR2 is SYDVKM. V was clipped by 6 bases and J by 4 bases; unmatched bases: 8. This CDR3 contains 15 residues.

The chain recombines TRBV7-2 with TRBJ1-4, with a possible D match to TRBD1 (6 bases). The CDR3 spans 15 residues. Trimming stripped 0 bases from V and 6 bases from J, with 11 bases between. Germline loops: CDR1 SGHTA, CDR2 FQGNSA. CDR3 residues: CASSLAPGGDEKLFF. Written as DNA, the CDR3 is TGTGCCAGCAGCTTAGCGCCCGGGGGCGATGAAAAACTGTTTTTT.

V usage is TRBV18 and J usage is TRBJ2-1, with TRBD1 matching over 10 bases. The CDR3 covers 16 residues. V lost 3 bases, J lost 6 bases, and 8 bases stayed unmatched. Germline loops: CDR1 KGHSH, CDR2 LQKENI. The DNA for the CDR3 is TGTGCCAGCTCACCGCTATACCGACAGGGGGCCAATGAGCAGTTCTTC. This gives the protein CASSPLYRQGANEQFF.

The J gene is TRBJ2-5, the V gene TRBV5-4; 7 bases are a match to TRBD1. With V trimmed by 5 bases and J by 5 bases, 6 bases remained unmatched. The length of the CDR3 is 13 residues. CDR1 and CDR2 from the germline V gene are SGHNT and YYREEE (reference sequence). In nucleotides, the CDR3 is TGTGCCAGCAGACGGACAGGCGGGGAGACCCAGTACTTC. Residues: CASRRTGGETQYF.

The chain is built from TRBV4-3 and TRBJ2-7; 10 bases agree with TRBD2. The germline V gene has CDR1 LGHNA and CDR2 YSLEER. The CDR3 is 14 amino acids. Losses at the gene ends were 2 bases for V and 3 bases for J; bases not matched to a gene: 1. In DNA, the CDR3 is TGCGCCAGCAGCCAAAGCGGGGGGGGCTACGAGCAGTACTTC. This gives the protein CASSQSGGGYEQYF.

J is TRBJ2-5 and V is TRBV29-1, with 9 bases that match TRBD2. The CDR3 totals 15 residues. Germline-derived CDR1 and CDR2 are SQVTM and ANQGSEA. The trim removed 3 bases at V and 5 bases at J, leaving 10 bases unmatched. The CDR3 reads CSVEGSGSFSETQYF. The CDR3 bases are TGCAGCGTTGAGGGTAGCGGGAGTTTTAGTGAGACCCAGTACTTC.

V is TRBV5-1 and J is TRBJ2-7; D possibly uses TRBD1 or TRBD2 (6 bases each). Germline loops: CDR1 SGHRS, CDR2 YFSETQ. The CDR3 totals 16 residues. Trimming pared 4 bases from V and 6 bases from J, leaving 23 bases between. Written as DNA, the CDR3 is TGCGCCAGCAGCCGGAATGAGGGGGGAAGCGTAATCGAGCAGTACTTC. Its translation is CASSRNEGGSVIEQYF.

V usage is TRBV4-1 and J usage is TRBJ2-2, with 10 bases aligning to TRBD1. The CDR3 has 19 residues. Germline V gene sequence: CDR1 MGHRA, CDR2 YSYEKL. Losses at the gene ends were 3 bases for V and 4 bases for J; bases not matched to a gene: 14. The CDR3 reads CASSHLGVLGQGSTGELFF. The CDR3 bases are TGCGCCAGCAGCCACCTTGGGGTATTGGGACAGGGGAGCACCGGGGAGCTGTTTTTT.

The rearrangement joins TRBV5-1 to TRBJ2-2; D possibly corresponds to TRBD2 (6 bases). Germline CDR1 is SGHRS and CDR2 is YFSETQ. The CDR3 sequence is 14 residues long. V was shortened by 7 bases and J by 4 bases, with 14 bases between the two germline ends. CDR3 residues: CASQFVTSTGELFF. The DNA of the CDR3 is TGCGCCAGCCAGTTTGTGACTAGCACCGGGGAGCTGTTTTTT.

The V gene is TRBV11-2, the J gene TRBJ2-7; D is perhaps TRBD1 (5 bases). CDR1 SGHAT and CDR2 FQNNGV come from the germline V gene. The CDR3 covers 14 residues. V was shortened by 2 bases and J by 3 bases, with 11 bases between the two germline ends. DNA of the CDR3: TGTGCCAGCAGCTTAACGCAAGGGGTCTACGAGCAGTACTTC. Its protein product is CASSLTQGVYEQYF.

The chain employs TRBV10-3 and TRBJ1-4; TRBD1 might be the D (5 bases). Germline V CDR1 and CDR2: ENHRY, SYGVKD. Trimming stripped 3 bases from V and 0 bases from J, with 17 bases between. The CDR3 extends over 18 amino acids. The CDR3 is CAISDALRTGSTNEKLFF. DNA for the CDR3: TGTGCCATCAGTGACGCCCTTCGTACAGGCTCAACTAATGAAAAACTGTTTTTT.

V and J are TRBV5-4 and TRBJ2-2; maybe TRBD2 (5 bases). Trimming cost V 2 bases and J 1 base, with 12 bases left between them. This CDR3 contains 16 residues. The V gene's germline CDR1 is SGHNT and CDR2 YYREEE (reference sequence). Here the CDR3 DNA reads TGTGCCAGCAGCTTTGAAGTTAGCGTGAACACCGGGGAGCTGTTTTTT. Translating it yields CASSFEVSVNTGELFF.

The V call is TRBV19, the J call TRBJ2-7; D ambiguous. The germline V and J ends were trimmed by 9 bases and 2 bases, with 14 bases remaining between them. The CDR3 consists of 13 residues. Per germline, CDR1 LNHDA and CDR2 SQIVND (reference sequence). The CDR3 loop is CASSRALTYEQYF. The CDR3 DNA sequence: TGTGCCAGCTCCCGGGCCCTTACCTACGAGCAGTACTTC.

This chain uses TRBV5-4 with TRBJ1-6; D call uncertain. Trimming cost V 3 bases and J 1 base, with 11 bases left between them. Germline values: CDR1 SGHNT, CDR2 YYREEE (reference sequence). The CDR3 sequence is 16 residues long. CDR3 region: CASSSSGLSYNSPLHF. CDR3 in DNA: TGTGCCAGCAGCTCCAGCGGGTTGTCCTATAATTCACCCCTCCACTTT. Full variable domain (missing parts from reference TRBV5-4 and TRBJ1-6): ETGVTQSPTHLIKTRGQQVTLRCSSQSGHNTVSWYQQALGQGPQFIFQYYREEENGRGNFPPRFSGLQFPNYSSELNVNALELDDSALYLCASSSSGLSYNSPLHFGNGTRLTVT.

This chain connects TRBV28 to TRBJ2-3; D unclear. V lost 5 bases and J 0 bases, leaving 12 bases between the germline ends. The length of the CDR3 is 15 residues. Per the germline V gene, CDR1 is MDHEN and CDR2 is SYDVKM. Written as DNA, the CDR3 is TGTGCCAGCAGTCTCGGATTAGCTAGCACAGATACGCAGTATTTT. Protein product: CASSLGLASTDTQYF.

The chain is built from TRBV6-6 and TRBJ2-7; 10 bases match TRBD2. J was trimmed by 3 bases and V by 5 bases; bases with no gene match: 1. The CDR3 extends over 13 amino acids. CDR1 is MNHNY and CDR2 is SVGAGI in the germline V gene (reference sequence). The CDR3 spells CASSGTSDYEQYF. The CDR3 DNA is TGTGCCAGCAGTGGGACTAGCGACTACGAGCAGTACTTC.

This sequence joins TRBV7-8 and TRBJ1-1; D ambiguous. CDR1 SGHVS and CDR2 FQNEAQ come from the germline V gene. V shed 2 bases and J shed 7 bases, with 11 bases lying between them. This CDR3 has 13 amino acids. CDR3 bases: TGTGCCAGCAGCTTACGAGGGTGGCGTGAAGCTTTCTTT. It encodes CASSLRGWREAFF.